The 16 T cell receptor beta chains below come from one sample, sequenced in a study of T cells after somatic rescue of genetic block (dated by TCRdb to the early 2020s). Libraries were made using the immunoSEQ multiplex PCR assay. TCRdb limited this immuneACCESS table to in-frame rearrangements with V and J called. A share of clones is missing; checked studies link under half to unresolved V genes, and the rest is unexplained. This sample has 70,000 or so clones in its table, and around 90% of those were observed once. The ten largest clones take up just under 3% of the sample. Material: peripheral blood mononuclear cells (PBMCs). The origin of the receptors is a man in his forties.

The chain links TRBV27 to TRBJ2-7, with 10 positions matching TRBD2. The trim removed 8 bases at V and 4 bases at J, leaving 14 bases unmatched. CDR3 length equals 16 residues. Germline CDR1 MNHEY, CDR2 SMNVEV (reference sequence). For the CDR3, the DNA is TGTGCCAGCTCTTCGCCCGGAGCGGGAGGGACATACGAGCAGTACTTC. Residues: CASSSPGAGGTYEQYF.

This clone was counted a single time. The chain is built from TRBV4-2 and TRBJ1-5; tentatively, D is TRBD1 (5 bases). V was trimmed by 1 base and J by 5 bases, leaving 12 bases between them. This CDR3 has 15 residues. In germline, CDR1 is LGHNA, CDR2 YNFKEQ. The CDR3 DNA reads as TGTGCCAGCAGCCAAGTGATGATAGGGGATCAGCCCCAGCATTTT. It yields the protein CASSQVMIGDQPQHF.

The genes are TRBV11-3 and TRBJ1-6; 7 nucleotides match TRBD1. Germline CDR1 reads SGHNT; CDR2 reads YENEEA. The V and J ends lost 5 bases and 4 bases, in that order; junction bases with no gene match: 11. CDR3 length: 17 residues. The chain's CDR3 is CASSPLRGRAYNSPLHF. The CDR3 DNA is TGTGCCAGCAGCCCCTTAAGGGGGCGGGCGTATAATTCACCCCTCCACTTT.

The J gene is TRBJ2-2, the V gene TRBV7-2; TRBD2 matches at 11 bases. Germline V gene data show CDR1 as SGHTA and CDR2 as FQGNSA. V shed 5 bases and J 3 bases; nucleotides not matched to a gene: 5. The CDR3 extends over 16 amino acids. The CDR3 spells CASSTTSGGYTGELFF. The CDR3 coding sequence is TGTGCCAGCAGCACTACTAGCGGGGGATACACCGGGGAGCTGTTTTTT.

CDR3 amino acids: CASSGDRGNEQFF. In nucleotides, the CDR3 is TGTGCCAGCAGCGGCGACAGGGGCAATGAGCAGTTCTTC. The chain employs TRBV7-2 and TRBJ2-1, with 8 positions matching TRBD1. The length of the CDR3 is 13 residues. CDR1 and CDR2 from the germline V gene are SGHTA and FQGNSA. Trimming took 5 bases from V and 6 from J; bases not matched to a gene: 3.

V usage is TRBV6-1 and J usage is TRBJ2-7; a weak D match, TRBD1 (5 bases). This CDR3 has 15 amino acids. V lost 0 bases to trimming and J lost 2 bases, with 11 bases between them. From germline, CDR1 is MNHNS and CDR2 SASEGT. The DNA of the CDR3 is TGTGCCAGCAGTGAAGCGCCGGACACCCCCTACGAGCAGTACTTC. It codes for CASSEAPDTPYEQYF.

The chain employs TRBV4-2 and TRBJ2-1; D may match TRBD1 or TRBD2 (5 bases each). This CDR3 has 13 residues. Germline V gene sequence: CDR1 LGHNA, CDR2 YNFKEQ. Between the trimmed V and J ends, which lost 1 base and 9 bases, there was a span of 10 bases. For the CDR3, the DNA is TGTGCCAGCAGCCAAGTGGGGACCATTGAGCAGTTCTTC. As protein: CASSQVGTIEQFF.

This sequence joins TRBV23-1 and TRBJ2-3; no clear D. TRBV23-1 is annotated as an ORF whose role is uncertain. The CDR3 is made up of 16 amino acids. The V and J ends lost 0 bases and 1 base respectively, with 11 bases between them. Here the CDR3 reads CASSQSRDGRTDTQYF. As DNA, the CDR3 is TGCGCCAGCAGTCAATCAAGGGATGGGCGCACAGATACGCAGTATTTT.

The sample holds a few counts of this clone. This chain links TRBV19 with TRBJ1-5; unclear D gene. This CDR3 comprises 12 residues. Germline V gene sequence: CDR1 LNHDA, CDR2 SQIVND (reference sequence). Trimming stripped 3 bases from V and 9 bases from J, with 9 bases between. The CDR3 bases are TGTGCCAGTAGTATCCCGCCGGGGCCCCAGCATTTT. Protein: CASSIPPGPQHF.

The J gene is TRBJ2-7, the V gene TRBV18; possibly TRBD2 for D (6 bases). Trimming removed 2 bases at V and 0 bases at J, with 14 bases between. This CDR3 has 16 amino acids. Germline CDR1 KGHSH, CDR2 LQKENI. The CDR3 DNA is TGTGCCAGCTCACCAAGTGGGGACTCCCCCTCCTACGAGCAGTACTTC. Its translation: CASSPSGDSPSYEQYF.

The CDR3 DNA sequence: TGCGCCAGCAGCCAAGGGGATGGGACCCGCTCCTACAATGAGCAGTTCTTC. The encoded protein is CASSQGDGTRSYNEQFF. This sequence joins TRBV4-1 and TRBJ2-1; either TRBD1 or TRBD2 may supply D (5 bases each). Germline V CDR1 and CDR2: MGHRA, YSYEKL. The CDR3 extends over 17 amino acids. Trimming took off 1 base at V and 0 bases at J, with 13 bases between the two ends.

The CDR3 DNA reads as TGTGCCAGCAGCTTAGATCTGGGCCCGATCCAGCAGTACTTC. It specifies CASSLDLGPIQQYF. The J gene is TRBJ2-7, the V gene TRBV11-2; no clear D. The V end lost 0 bases, the J end lost 8 bases, and 14 bases lay between the germline ends. Germline CDR1 SGHAT, CDR2 FQNNGV. The CDR3 extends over 14 amino acids.

This chain links TRBV27 with TRBJ2-7; possible D gene TRBD2, 6 bases. The CDR3 is 15 residues long. CDR1 MNHEY and CDR2 SMNVEV come from the germline V gene (reference sequence). The V and J ends lost 0 bases and 3 bases respectively, with 12 bases between them. CDR3: CASSLSGSPYYEQYF. As DNA, the CDR3 is TGTGCCAGCAGTTTATCCGGGAGCCCGTACTACGAGCAGTACTTC.

The V call is TRBV6-1, the J call TRBJ1-1; tentative D call: TRBD1 (5 bases). CDR3 length: 12 residues. Trimming took off 5 bases at V and 5 bases at J, with 9 bases between the two ends. Germline assignment: CDR1 MNHNS and CDR2 SASEGT. The CDR3 nucleotides are TGTGCCAGCAGTAGACAGTGGACTGAAGCTTTCTTT. Protein: CASSRQWTEAFF.

This chain connects TRBV2 to TRBJ1-5; tentative D call: TRBD1 (6 bases). Germline loops: CDR1 SNHLY, CDR2 FYNNEI. CDR3 length equals 14 residues. V gave up 6 bases and J gave up 3 bases, with 12 bases separating them. CDR3 amino acids: CASSVDRHNQPQHF. DNA of the CDR3: TGTGCCAGCAGCGTGGACAGACACAATCAGCCCCAGCATTTT. The whole variable domain, filled in from reference TRBV2 and TRBJ1-5, reads EPEVTQTPSHQVTQMGQEVILRCVPISNHLYFYWYRQILGQKVEFLVSFYNNEISEKSEIFDDQFSVERPDGSNFTLKIRSTKLEDSAMYFCASSVDRHNQPQHFGDGTRLSIL.

The J gene is TRBJ2-1, the V gene TRBV10-3; 12 bases are a match to TRBD2. The CDR3 extends over 15 amino acids. The V and J ends lost 5 bases and 8 bases, in that order; junction bases with no gene match: 7. Looked up from germline, CDR1 is ENHRY and CDR2 is SYGVKD. CDR3 loop: CAISRRTSGTDEQFF. CDR3 in DNA: TGTGCCATCAGTAGAAGGACTAGCGGGACTGATGAGCAGTTCTTC.